This T cell receptor beta chain emerged from a study of T cells in Graves' hyperthyroidism and ophthalmopathy (dated by TCRdb to the late 2010s). Background on the whole study: Peripheral blood was sampled at the time of initial diagnosis, prior to any treatment. According to the paper, TCR Vbeta CDR3 sequencing was carried out on over 130 peripheral blood samples, which came from 40 to 45 ophthalmopathy, 70 to 80 hyperthyroidism and roughly 17 progressor patients. Prospective prediction of ophthalmopathy was tested in an independent validation cohort of fewer than 20 hyperthyroidism patients and some 17 patients who later progressed to ophthalmopathy. The study also compared thyroid tissue and blood T-cell repertoires from over 5 Graves' hyperthyroidism patients. Following sampling, methimazole starting at 30 mg daily was given to hyperthyroidism patients, and high-dose intravenous methylprednisolone was given to ophthalmopathy patients. TCR V-J signatures able to tell the groups apart were searched for in a discovery cohort of 95 to 100 patients, of whom over 40 had Graves' ophthalmopathy and around 57 had stable Graves' hyperthyroidism. For training and testing, the 80 to 100 patients in the discovery cohort were randomly divided in a 7:3 ratio.

Ophthalmopathy patients had moderately to severely active disease, with a Clinical Activity Score of 3 or more, a NOSPECS grade of 4 or more, and a disease duration of less than 3 months. Patients with uncontrolled infections, other autoimmune diseases, pregnancy or lactation were excluded. Diagnoses relied on clinical symptoms, serum thyroxine and TRAb, thyroid ultrasound and orbital computed tomography. PBMCs were separated from approximately 9.9 ml of fresh peripheral blood using Ficoll-Paque density gradient centrifugation. Trizol reagent was used to extract total RNA, and RNA quality was then checked on an Agilent 2100 Bioanalyzer. Broader findings and caveats from the paper: A model built on a 13 V-J signature distinguished ophthalmopathy from stable hyperthyroidism, reaching over 85% sensitivity and 81.08% specificity in cross-validation and 80%/75% in testing. During validation, the model predicted progression to ophthalmopathy a median of around 7 months ahead of onset, with roughly 65% sensitivity and 72.22% specificity. No statistical method was used to set the sample size in advance, and investigators knew the group allocation. Most expanded thyroid clonotypes (frequency above 0.001) were also found in blood, which suggests that blood repertoires may mirror thyroid immune responses.

From the cysteine through the phenylalanine, the CDR3 covers 16 amino acids. Just the 48-base CDR3 DNA is kept, in frame starting at base 1. CDR1 is given as PRHDT and CDR2 as FYEKMQ, both from the germline V gene (reference sequence). The trim is 2 bases for V and 2 bases for J, with a gap of 14 bases between the germline ends. This clonotype was observed at least ten times. No antigen is known for it. Base qualities are missing; no much larger clone stands one base away. TCR beta CDR3 regions were amplified from RNA transcripts. For the first round of RT-PCR on the TCR CDR3, the HTBI primer set was used together with the Qiagen OneStep RT-PCR kit. The libraries were constructed in a second round of multiplex PCR and then size-selected and purified. The libraries were sequenced on an Illumina HiSeq2000 using paired-end 100 bp reads. The authors' analysis ran thus. SOAPnuke was used to process the raw data, throwing out any read that contained adapters or uncalled bases, had a mean Phred below 15, or lacked an exact constant-primer or identifier match. COPE v1.2.5 was used to merge high-quality paired reads, and clonotypes were defined as unique nucleotide sequences. MiTCR v1.1 was used to align the clonotypes against IMGT TRBV, TRBD and TRBJ reference segments. Only V-J combinations with frequency above 0.0001, covering roughly 99% of repertoires, were analysed. The TCS score was defined as the ratio of F50 (clonal expansion) to E x V (chaos), calculated using BLOSUM62-based TCRdist between CDR3 peptides within each V-J. Welch's t-statistics and random forest reduced around 520 V-J features to roughly 13, which were used in a naive Bayes classifier (R e1071). TCRdb passed the public sequencing reads through fastp at Q25 and MiXCR, retaining productive beta sequences. A single entry per CDR3 protein holds the most common genes and DNA from its merged rows. These V and J calls are TCRdb output, not the study's own analysis. The sample table records 350,000 to 450,000 distinct CDR3 sequences; over 12% of these occur just once. Together, the top ten hold 25% to 30% of the sample.

The TCR sequence derives from a man over 45 with Graves' ophthalmopathy. The sequenced material came from blood. This chain is built from TRBV13 and TRBJ2-3; TRBD1 is a weak D gene call, 6 bases matching. The CDR3: CASSLTVAGVTDTQYF. Read as DNA, the sequence is TGTGCCAGCAGCTTAACGGTCGCAGGGGTCACAGATACGCAGTATTTT.